The 29 T cell receptor beta chains in this list originate from one sample, sequenced in a study of shared clonotypes between healthy human individuals. The method was immunoSEQ multiplex PCR; TCRdb's version includes in-frame clones alone and lacks a portion of them. The sample holds 2 million or so clones, about 95% seen once. Naive CD8 isolation took CD45RO-negative cells positively selected for CCR7 and excluded terminally differentiated effector memory CD45RA+ cells. The sample consisted of naive CD8+ T cells sorted from blood. These receptors were taken from a man younger than 35 in good health.

This clone showed up just a few times. The J gene is TRBJ2-7, the V gene TRBV2; 9 bases are shared with TRBD1. The V gene end was trimmed by 4 bases and the J gene end by 3 bases; junction bases not matched to a gene: 7. This CDR3 comprises 15 residues. CDR1 is SNHLY, CDR2 FYNNEI, per germline. In DNA form, the CDR3 reads TGTGCCAGCAGTGGAGGACAGGGGTTCCTCTACGAGCAGTACTTC. Protein sequence: CASSGGQGFLYEQYF.

As for this clone: At the DNA level, this CDR3 is encoded by other sequences in the same sample as well. The V and J genes are TRBV5-1 and TRBJ1-1; D might be TRBD1 (6 bases). The CDR3 runs 12 residues. V was cut by 4 bases and J by 5 bases, with 9 bases left in between. CDR1 is SGHRS and CDR2 is YFSETQ in the germline V gene. DNA for the CDR3: TGCGCCAGCAGCCTCACAGGGACTGAAGCTTTCTTT. It yields the protein CASSLTGTEAFF.

The chain is built from TRBV4-1 and TRBJ1-1; D remains ambiguous. CDR3 length: 14 amino acids. Germline assignment: CDR1 MGHRA and CDR2 YSYEKL. Trimming removed 3 bases from V and 7 bases from J, with 15 bases in between. Written as DNA, the CDR3 is TGCGCCAGCAGCCACCTGTCGTTTCAAGTTGAAGCTTTCTTT. It translates to CASSHLSFQVEAFF.

V and J are TRBV9 and TRBJ2-1, with 7 bases fitting TRBD1. CDR3 length equals 14 residues. CDR1 is SGDLS and CDR2 is YYNGEE in the germline V gene. V shed 3 bases and J 5 bases; nucleotides not matched to a gene: 5. The CDR3 nucleotides read TGTGCCAGCAGCGGGACAGGTTCGGACAATGAGCAGTTCTTC. This codes for CASSGTGSDNEQFF.

This clone was observed a single time. The chain carries TRBV19 and TRBJ2-2; D call uncertain. The V gene lost 5 bases and the J gene lost 4 bases, with 14 bases spanning the gap. In germline, CDR1 is LNHDA, CDR2 SQIVND (reference sequence). The length of the CDR3 is 15 residues. CDR3 sequence (DNA): TGTGCCAGTAGTCCGTTCGAGTCCGGCACCGGGGAGCTGTTTTTT. It translates to CASSPFESGTGELFF.

DNA of the CDR3: TGTGCCAGCAGCGTAGAGGGCTCCACAGGTGAAAAACTGTTTTTT. This encodes CASSVEGSTGEKLFF. This rearrangement joins TRBV9 to TRBJ1-4, with D possibly TRBD1 on 5 matching bases. Germline CDR1 is SGDLS and CDR2 is YYNGEE. Trimming pared 0 bases from V and 7 bases from J, leaving 13 bases between. This CDR3 contains 15 residues.

The chain is built from TRBV5-1 and TRBJ2-7; 11 bases match TRBD2. This CDR3 comprises 16 residues. Germline lookup yields CDR1 SGHRS and CDR2 YFSETQ. With V trimmed by 1 base and J by 4 bases, 7 bases remained unmatched. CDR3 in amino acids: CASSLLAGGEWYEQYF. The DNA of the CDR3 is TGCGCCAGCAGCTTGCTAGCGGGAGGAGAATGGTACGAGCAGTACTTC.

The chain combines TRBV10-3 with TRBJ2-3, with unresolved D. Trimming took off 0 bases at V and 3 bases at J, with 13 bases between the two ends. The CDR3 has 16 amino acids. From germline, CDR1 is ENHRY and CDR2 SYGVKD. CDR3 nucleotide sequence: TGTGCCATCAGTGAGTCAGGCAGCAAAGGGACAGATACGCAGTATTTT. Its translation is CAISESGSKGTDTQYF.

The CDR3 loop is CLRGVTYEQYF. For the CDR3, the DNA is TGCCTCAGGGGAGTCACCTACGAGCAGTACTTC. J is TRBJ2-7 and V is TRBV21-1; the table calls TRBD1, which could not be checked here. TRBV21-1 is annotated as a pseudogene. The CDR3 consists of 11 residues.

This rearrangement joins TRBV5-6 to TRBJ2-3; D might be TRBD1 or TRBD2, each matching 5 bases. The CDR3 sequence is 12 residues long. V shed 5 bases and J shed 7 bases, with 11 bases lying between them. Germline CDR1 SGHDT, CDR2 YYEEEE. The CDR3 DNA follows: TGTGCCAGCAGTCAACAGGACTATACGCAGTATTTT. Its translation is CASSQQDYTQYF.

Concerning this clone itself: Other DNA sequences in this sample translate to the same CDR3. The V call is TRBV9, the J call TRBJ2-3, with D possibly called TRBD1 or TRBD2 (5 bases each). Trimming removed 0 bases at V and 0 bases at J, with 8 bases between. The germline gives CDR1 SGDLS, CDR2 YYNGEE. CDR3 length: 15 residues. CDR3 region: CASSVDWGSTDTQYF. In DNA, the CDR3 is TGTGCCAGCAGCGTAGATTGGGGGAGCACAGATACGCAGTATTTT.

As concerns this clone: Distinct nucleotide sequences in the sample also encode this CDR3. This chain connects TRBV6-1 to TRBJ2-5, with D possibly matching TRBD1 (5 bases). CDR1 and CDR2 from the germline V gene are MNHNS and SASEGT. The length of the CDR3 is 14 residues. V gave up 4 bases and J gave up 1 base, with 10 bases separating them. In nucleotides, the CDR3 is TGTGCCAGCAGTGTCCTGGGGCCCCAAGAGACCCAGTACTTC. Translation gives CASSVLGPQETQYF.

CDR3 nucleotide sequence: TGCAGCGCGATTAGCGGGAGCTCCTACGAGCAGTACTTC. Encoded protein: CSAISGSSYEQYF. V usage is TRBV29-1 and J usage is TRBJ2-5; 9 bases map to TRBD2. The J call may be in error: the DNA end matches TRBJ2-7 better. This CDR3 spans 13 amino acids. Germline V gene data show CDR1 as SQVTM and CDR2 as ANQGSEA.

The J gene is TRBJ2-3, the V gene TRBV5-6; D could derive from TRBD1 or TRBD2 (6 bases each). From germline, CDR1 is SGHDT and CDR2 YYEEEE. V shed 3 bases and J shed 2 bases, with 16 bases lying between them. This CDR3 contains 16 residues. The chain's CDR3 is CASSSFPRGVTDTQYF. In DNA form, the CDR3 reads TGTGCCAGCAGCTCCTTCCCGAGGGGGGTCACAGATACGCAGTATTTT.

The chain joins TRBV7-2 to TRBJ2-7, with TRBD2 as a possible D gene (7 bases). Deletions cut 7 bases from V and 0 bases from J, with 16 bases between. Germline CDR1 SGHTA, CDR2 FQGNSA. The CDR3 runs to 15 residues. CDR3 DNA sequence: TGTGCCAGCACCCCGGGGGGCTCATCCTCCTACGAGCAGTACTTC. This translates into CASTPGGSSSYEQYF. Using reference TRBV7-2 and TRBJ2-7 for the parts outside the CDR3, the full variable domain is GAGVSQSPSNKVTEKGKDVELRCDPISGHTALYWYRQSLGQGLEFLIYFQGNSAPDKSGLPSDRFSAERTGGSVSTLTIQRTQQEDSAVYLCASTPGGSSSYEQYFGPGTRLTVT.

The chain uses TRBV27 and TRBJ2-1; D may correspond to TRBD1 or TRBD2 (5 bases each). Germline CDR1 and CDR2: MNHEY and SMNVEV (reference sequence). CDR3 length: 17 residues. V lost 5 bases to trimming and J lost 3 bases, with 20 bases between them. The CDR3: CASSQGSMGRNYNEQFF. The CDR3 DNA is TGTGCCAGCAGTCAAGGGTCTATGGGACGGAACTACAATGAGCAGTTCTTC.

Only one count was recorded for this clone. This chain connects TRBV6-6 to TRBJ2-3; a possible D gene is TRBD1 (6 bases). V lost 6 bases, J lost 2 bases, and 12 bases lay in between. CDR1 and CDR2 from the germline V gene are MNHNY and SVGAGI (reference sequence). This CDR3 is 14 amino acids long. CDR3 protein: CASSPGHFTDTQYF. CDR3 in DNA: TGTGCCAGCAGCCCGGGACACTTCACAGATACGCAGTATTTT.

This clone has just one count. The genes are TRBV7-9 and TRBJ2-5; D possibly uses TRBD1 or TRBD2 (7 bases each). In germline, CDR1 is SEHNR, CDR2 FQNEAQ (reference sequence). The CDR3 contains 16 residues. The ends were cut back, 1 base at V and 5 bases at J, with 17 bases in the middle. In nucleotides, the CDR3 is TGTGCCAGCAGCTTAGTTTGGGACAGCGGGGCGGAGACCCAGTACTTC. This codes for CASSLVWDSGAETQYF.

The V and J genes are TRBV27 and TRBJ2-2; D call uncertain. CDR1 is MNHEY and CDR2 is SMNVEV in the germline V gene (reference sequence). The CDR3 is made up of 16 amino acids. V shed 4 bases and J shed 0 bases, with 12 bases lying between them. CDR3 protein: CASSSFGQANTGELFF. CDR3 sequence (DNA): TGTGCCAGCAGTTCTTTCGGGCAGGCGAACACCGGGGAGCTGTTTTTT.

Here the CDR3 DNA reads TGTGCCAGCAGTTACTTTAGGGGTTATAATTCACCCCTCCACTTT. It codes for CASSYFRGYNSPLHF. The V and J genes are TRBV6-5 and TRBJ1-6, with D possibly TRBD1 on 5 matching bases. V was pared by 1 base and J by 4 bases, with 8 bases between. Germline assignment: CDR1 MNHEY and CDR2 SVGAGI. CDR3 length: 15 amino acids.

The count of this clone is one. The V call is TRBV7-6, the J call TRBJ2-2; D gene ambiguous. Germline V lookup: CDR1 SGHVS, CDR2 FNYEAQ. V was clipped by 3 bases and J by 1 base, with 6 bases between them. The CDR3 loop spans 14 amino acids. The CDR3 sequence: CASSFLQNTGELFF. CDR3 nucleotides: TGTGCCAGCAGCTTCCTCCAGAACACCGGGGAGCTGTTTTTT. The complete variable domain, with remaining parts taken from reference TRBV7-6 and TRBJ2-2, reads GAGVSQSPRYKVTKRGQDVALRCDPISGHVSLYWYRQALGQGPEFLTYFNYEAQQDKSGLPNDRFSAERPEGSISTLTIQRTEQRDSAMYRCASSFLQNTGELFFGEGSRLTVL.

V gene TRBV7-2 combines with J gene TRBJ2-2; D remains ambiguous. The CDR3 runs 13 residues. Germline V gives CDR1 SGHTA, CDR2 FQGNSA. The V end lost 3 bases, the J end lost 1 base, and 3 bases lay between the germline ends. The DNA of the CDR3 is TGTGCCAGCAGCTTGTGGAACACCGGGGAGCTGTTTTTT. As protein: CASSLWNTGELFF.

This clone was recorded once. The gene calls are TRBV5-6 and TRBJ2-3, with D perhaps matching TRBD1 (6 bases). Between the trimmed V and J ends, which lost 3 bases and 3 bases, there was a span of 17 bases. The germline V gene encodes CDR1 SGHDT and CDR2 YYEEEE. There are 16 residues in the CDR3. The CDR3 DNA sequence: TGTGCCAGCAGCTCTGTACCAGGGGACCGAACAGATACGCAGTATTTT. It translates to CASSSVPGDRTDTQYF. The variable domain in full, with the rest retrieved from reference TRBV5-6 and TRBJ2-3, is DAGVTQSPTHLIKTRGQQVTLRCSPKSGHDTVSWYQQALGQGPQFIFQYYEEEERQRGNFPDRFSGHQFPNYSSELNVNALLLGDSALYLCASSSVPGDRTDTQYFGPGTRLTVL.

V is TRBV6-1 and J is TRBJ1-6; tentatively, D is TRBD1 (6 bases). Trimming took 7 bases from V and 10 from J, leaving 14 bases between them. The CDR3 sequence is 13 residues long. The germline CDR1 and CDR2 sequences are MNHNS and SASEGT. As DNA, the CDR3 is TGTGCCAGCACGGGGGGCGCAGGGTCACCCCTCCACTTT. Translating it yields CASTGGAGSPLHF.

CDR3 nucleotide sequence: TGCGCCAGCAGCCAAGATCCAGGGCAAAGGAATGAGCAGTTCTTC. Translation gives CASSQDPGQRNEQFF. The rearrangement uses TRBV4-1 and TRBJ2-1; D perhaps matches TRBD1 (5 bases). The CDR3 contains 15 residues. V was shortened by 0 bases and J by 7 bases, with 13 bases between the two germline ends. Per germline, CDR1 MGHRA and CDR2 YSYEKL.

The V call is TRBV28, the J call TRBJ2-7, with 11 bases fitting TRBD2. The germline V gene encodes CDR1 MDHEN and CDR2 SYDVKM. V trimming: 6 bases; J trimming: 2 bases; junction bases outside the gene matches: 9. This CDR3 contains 16 residues. DNA of the CDR3: TGTGCCAGCAGCCTTCTGGGACTAGCGGAGGCCTACGAGCAGTACTTC. Translated: CASSLLGLAEAYEQYF. The complete variable domain, with remaining parts taken from reference TRBV28 and TRBJ2-7, reads DVKVTQSSRYLVKRTGEKVFLECVQDMDHENMFWYRQDPGLGLRLIYFSYDVKMKEKGDIPEGYSVSREKKERFSLILESASTNQTSMYLCASSLLGLAEAYEQYFGPGTRLTVT.

This chain connects TRBV27 to TRBJ2-7, with TRBD2 identical over 7 bases. CDR3 length: 15 amino acids. The germline gives CDR1 MNHEY, CDR2 SMNVEV (reference sequence). The J segment lost 3 bases and the V segment lost 0 bases, leaving 5 bases of the junction unmatched. The CDR3 region is CASSLSGGIGYEQYF. CDR3 DNA: TGTGCCAGCAGTTTATCGGGAGGGATCGGCTACGAGCAGTACTTC.

This chain uses TRBV28 with TRBJ1-2; D is unresolved. CDR3 length equals 16 residues. The ends were cut back, 4 bases at V and 8 bases at J, with 23 bases in the middle. Per germline, CDR1 MDHEN and CDR2 SYDVKM. CDR3 sequence: CASSSPLIIQEEGYTF. CDR3 bases: TGTGCCAGCAGTTCGCCCCTCATCATTCAGGAGGAGGGCTACACCTTC.

The chain couples TRBV30 to TRBJ1-3, with D perhaps matching TRBD1 (5 bases). Germline loops: CDR1 GTSNPN, CDR2 SVGIG (reference sequence). This CDR3 has 14 residues. V was pared by 0 bases and J by 1 base, with 7 bases between. CDR3 sequence (DNA): TGTGCCTGGAGTGTAGGGGTTTCTGGAAACACCATATATTTT. Amino acid sequence: CAWSVGVSGNTIYF.